This T cell receptor (beta chain) originates from a study of T cells in Graves' hyperthyroidism and ophthalmopathy. The study's findings and limits: Onset of ophthalmopathy came a median roughly 6.5 months after the model predicted it. Ophthalmopathy stood apart from stable hyperthyroidism in a 13 V-J model. Most thyroid clonotypes expanded above 0.001 appeared in blood too.

Thyroid ultrasound, orbital computed tomography, clinical symptoms, and serum thyroxine and TRAb underpinned diagnoses. CDR3 length: 15 residues. Germline CDR1 is PRHDT and CDR2 is FYEKMQ (reference sequence). V lost 7 bases to trimming and J lost 5 bases; unmatched junction nucleotides: 11. To note about this clonotype: No antigen is known for it.

There were TCR beta CDR3 regions amplified from RNA transcripts. HTBI primers were used for first-round RT-PCR of the TCR CDR3. TCRdb re-analysed the multiplex PCR reads in MiXCR, keeping a single row per CDR3 protein. Of around 290,000 distinct CDR3 sequences detected, about an eighth appear once; the ten largest clones hold approximately 8.6%. The TCR was taken from a woman between 25 and 40 years old with Graves' hyperthyroidism that later progressed to Graves' ophthalmopathy. The chain joins TRBV13 to TRBJ2-1; 7 bases are a match to TRBD1. Specimen: blood. CDR3 loop: CASTSRRTGNNEQFF. CDR3 nucleotide sequence: TGTGCCAGCACCTCGCGCCGGACAGGAAACAATGAGCAGTTCTTC.